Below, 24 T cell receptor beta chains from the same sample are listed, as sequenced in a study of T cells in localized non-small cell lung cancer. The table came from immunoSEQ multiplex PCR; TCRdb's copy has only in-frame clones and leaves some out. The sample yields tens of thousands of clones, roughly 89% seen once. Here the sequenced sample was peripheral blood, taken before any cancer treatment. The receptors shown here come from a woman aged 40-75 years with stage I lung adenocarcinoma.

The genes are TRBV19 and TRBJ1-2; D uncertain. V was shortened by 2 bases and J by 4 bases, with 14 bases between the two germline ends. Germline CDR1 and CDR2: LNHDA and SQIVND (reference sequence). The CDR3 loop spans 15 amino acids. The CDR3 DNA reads TGTGCCAGTAGTATATATGCAGGTTCCCCCTATGGCTACACCTTC. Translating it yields CASSIYAGSPYGYTF.

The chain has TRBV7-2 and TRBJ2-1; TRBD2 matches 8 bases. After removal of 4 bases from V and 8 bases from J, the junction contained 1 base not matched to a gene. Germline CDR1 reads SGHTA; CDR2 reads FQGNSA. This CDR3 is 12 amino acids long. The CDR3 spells CASSWTSYEQFF. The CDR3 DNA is TGTGCCAGCAGCTGGACTAGCTATGAGCAGTTCTTC.

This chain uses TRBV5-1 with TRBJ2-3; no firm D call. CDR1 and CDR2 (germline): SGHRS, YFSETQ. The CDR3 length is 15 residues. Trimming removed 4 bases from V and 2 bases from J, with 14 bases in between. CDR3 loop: CASSLTVTYTDTQYF. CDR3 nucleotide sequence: TGCGCCAGCAGCCTAACAGTTACTTACACAGATACGCAGTATTTT. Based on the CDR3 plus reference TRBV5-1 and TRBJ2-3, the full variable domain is KAGVTQTPRYLIKTRGQQVTLSCSPISGHRSVSWYQQTPGQGLQFLFEYFSETQRNKGNFPGRFSGRQFSNSRSEMNVSTLELGDSALYLCASSLTVTYTDTQYFGPGTRLTVL.

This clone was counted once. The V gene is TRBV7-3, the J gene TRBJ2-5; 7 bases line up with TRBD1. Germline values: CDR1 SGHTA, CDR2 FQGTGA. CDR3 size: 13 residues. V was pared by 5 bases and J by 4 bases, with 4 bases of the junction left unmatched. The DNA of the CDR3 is TGTGCCAGCAGCATGGGACAGACAGAGACCCAGTACTTC. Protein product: CASSMGQTETQYF. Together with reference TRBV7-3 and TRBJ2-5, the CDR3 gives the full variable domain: GAGVSQTPSNKVTEKGKYVELRCDPISGHTALYWYRQSLGQGPEFLIYFQGTGAADDSGLPNDRFFAVRPEGSVSTLKIQRTERGDSAVYLCASSMGQTETQYFGPGTRLLVL.

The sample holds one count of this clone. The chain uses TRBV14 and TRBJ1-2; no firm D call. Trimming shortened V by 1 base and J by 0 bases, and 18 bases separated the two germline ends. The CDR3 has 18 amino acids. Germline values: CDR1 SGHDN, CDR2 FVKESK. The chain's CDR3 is CASSQGLSGSSANYGYTF. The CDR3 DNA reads TGTGCCAGCAGCCAAGGCCTTTCGGGCAGCTCAGCTAACTATGGCTACACCTTC.

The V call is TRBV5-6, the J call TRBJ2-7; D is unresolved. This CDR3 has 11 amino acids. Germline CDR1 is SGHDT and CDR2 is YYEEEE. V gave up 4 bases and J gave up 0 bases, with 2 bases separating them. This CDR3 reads CASSRSYEQYF. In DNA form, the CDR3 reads TGTGCCAGCAGCCGCTCCTACGAGCAGTACTTC.

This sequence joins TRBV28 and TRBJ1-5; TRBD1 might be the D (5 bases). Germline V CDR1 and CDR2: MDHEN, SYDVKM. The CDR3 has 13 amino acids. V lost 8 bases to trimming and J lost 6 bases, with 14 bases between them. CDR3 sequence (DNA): TGTGCCAGCTTTTCGACGGGGGTTCAGCCCCAGCATTTT. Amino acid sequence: CASFSTGVQPQHF.

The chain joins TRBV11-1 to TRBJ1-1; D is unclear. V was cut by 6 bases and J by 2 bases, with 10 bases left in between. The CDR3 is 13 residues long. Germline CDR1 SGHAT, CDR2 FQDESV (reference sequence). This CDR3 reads CASRLSANTEAFF. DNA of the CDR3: TGTGCCAGCAGGCTATCCGCCAACACTGAAGCTTTCTTT.

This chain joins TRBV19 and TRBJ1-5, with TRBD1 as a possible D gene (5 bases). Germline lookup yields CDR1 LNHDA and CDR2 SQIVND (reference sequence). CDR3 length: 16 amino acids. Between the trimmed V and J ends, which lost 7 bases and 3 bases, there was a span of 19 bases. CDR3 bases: TGTGCCAGTATTCCGGAGGGGAGGGATGCCAATCAGCCCCAGCATTTT. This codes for CASIPEGRDANQPQHF.

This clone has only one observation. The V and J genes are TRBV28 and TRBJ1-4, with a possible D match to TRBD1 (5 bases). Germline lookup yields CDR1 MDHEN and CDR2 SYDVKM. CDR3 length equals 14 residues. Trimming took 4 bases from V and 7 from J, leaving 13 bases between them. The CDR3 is CASSYGDGLEKLFF. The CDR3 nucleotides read TGTGCCAGCAGTTATGGGGACGGCCTTGAAAAACTGTTTTTT.

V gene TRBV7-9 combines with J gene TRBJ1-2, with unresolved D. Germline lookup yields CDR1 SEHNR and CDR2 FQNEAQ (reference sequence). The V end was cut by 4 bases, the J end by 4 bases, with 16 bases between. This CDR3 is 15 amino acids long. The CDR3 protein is CASSSVTRRSYGYTF. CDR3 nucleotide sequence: TGTGCCAGCAGCTCCGTTACGAGGAGGAGCTATGGCTACACCTTC.

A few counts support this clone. The CDR3 nucleotides read TGTGCCAGCAGCTTAGAGACAGGGGGCGCAGCAAACTATGGCTACACCTTC. Its protein is CASSLETGGAANYGYTF. V gene TRBV11-3 combines with J gene TRBJ1-2; 10 nucleotides align to TRBD1. Germline CDR1 and CDR2: SGHNT and YENEEA. The V and J ends lost 0 bases and 2 bases, in that order; junction bases with no gene match: 6. CDR3 length: 17 residues.

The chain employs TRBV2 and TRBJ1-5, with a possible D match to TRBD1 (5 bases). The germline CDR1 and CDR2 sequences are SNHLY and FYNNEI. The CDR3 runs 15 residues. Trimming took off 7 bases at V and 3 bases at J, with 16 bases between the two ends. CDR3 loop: CASTKDSGVNQPQHF. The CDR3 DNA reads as TGTGCCAGCACCAAAGACTCGGGGGTCAATCAGCCCCAGCATTTT.

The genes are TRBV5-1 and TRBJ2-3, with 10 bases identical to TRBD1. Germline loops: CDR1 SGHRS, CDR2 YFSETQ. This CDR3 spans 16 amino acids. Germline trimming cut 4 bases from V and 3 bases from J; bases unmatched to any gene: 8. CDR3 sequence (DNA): TGCGCCAGCAGCCAGACAGGGGGCTCTGGGACAGATACGCAGTATTTT. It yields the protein CASSQTGGSGTDTQYF.

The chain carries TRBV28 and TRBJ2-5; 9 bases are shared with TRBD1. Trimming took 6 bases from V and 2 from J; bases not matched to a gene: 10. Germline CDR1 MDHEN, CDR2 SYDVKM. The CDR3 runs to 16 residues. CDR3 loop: CASSSAGTGRQETQYF. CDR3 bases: TGTGCCAGCAGCTCAGCCGGGACAGGGCGTCAAGAGACCCAGTACTTC. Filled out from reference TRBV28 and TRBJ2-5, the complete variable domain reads DVKVTQSSRYLVKRTGEKVFLECVQDMDHENMFWYRQDPGLGLRLIYFSYDVKMKEKGDIPEGYSVSREKKERFSLILESASTNQTSMYLCASSSAGTGRQETQYFGPGTRLLVL.

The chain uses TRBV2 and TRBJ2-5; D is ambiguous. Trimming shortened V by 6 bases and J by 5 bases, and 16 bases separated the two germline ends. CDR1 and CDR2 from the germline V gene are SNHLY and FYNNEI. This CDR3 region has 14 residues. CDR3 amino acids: CASSLGRARETQYF. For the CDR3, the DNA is TGTGCCAGCAGCCTCGGACGGGCAAGGGAGACCCAGTACTTC.

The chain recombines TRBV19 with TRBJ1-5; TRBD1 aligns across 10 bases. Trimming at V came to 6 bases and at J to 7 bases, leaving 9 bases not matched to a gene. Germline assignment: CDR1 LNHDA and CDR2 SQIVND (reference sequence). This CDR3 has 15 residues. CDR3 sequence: CASSPWDRGWQPQHF. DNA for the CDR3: TGTGCCAGTAGCCCTTGGGACAGGGGTTGGCAGCCCCAGCATTTT.

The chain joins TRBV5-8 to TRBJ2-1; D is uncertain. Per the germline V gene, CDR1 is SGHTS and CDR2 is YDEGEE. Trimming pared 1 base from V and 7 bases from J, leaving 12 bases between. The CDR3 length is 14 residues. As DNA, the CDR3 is TGTGCCAGCAGCTTGTACACCAGCGCGAATGAGCAGTTCTTC. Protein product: CASSLYTSANEQFF. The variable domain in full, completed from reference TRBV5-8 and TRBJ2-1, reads EAGVTQSPTHLIKTRGQQATLRCSPISGHTSVYWYQQALGLGLQFLLWYDEGEERNRGNFPPRFSGRQFPNYSSELNVNALELEDSALYLCASSLYTSANEQFFGPGTRLTVL.

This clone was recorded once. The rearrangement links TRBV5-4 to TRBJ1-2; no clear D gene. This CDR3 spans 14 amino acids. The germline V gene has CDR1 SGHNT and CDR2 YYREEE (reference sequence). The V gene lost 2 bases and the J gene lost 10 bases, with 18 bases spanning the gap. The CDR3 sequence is CASSLDRPGLDYTF. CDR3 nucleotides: TGTGCCAGCAGCTTAGATCGTCCGGGTTTGGACTACACCTTC.

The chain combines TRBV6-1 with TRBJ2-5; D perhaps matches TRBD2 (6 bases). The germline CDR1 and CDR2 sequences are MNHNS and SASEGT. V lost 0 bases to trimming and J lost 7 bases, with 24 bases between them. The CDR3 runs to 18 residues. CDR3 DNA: TGTGCCAGCAGTGAAGCGCTTCAGACTAGTCCGGCAAGAGGGACCCAGTACTTC. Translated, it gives CASSEALQTSPARGTQYF.

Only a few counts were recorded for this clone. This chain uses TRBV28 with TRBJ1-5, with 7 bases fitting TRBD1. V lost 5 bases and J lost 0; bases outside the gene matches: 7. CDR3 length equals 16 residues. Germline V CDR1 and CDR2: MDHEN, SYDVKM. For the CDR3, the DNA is TGTGCCAGCAGTCAGGGGGGGAGGGATAGCAATCAGCCCCAGCATTTT. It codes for CASSQGGRDSNQPQHF.

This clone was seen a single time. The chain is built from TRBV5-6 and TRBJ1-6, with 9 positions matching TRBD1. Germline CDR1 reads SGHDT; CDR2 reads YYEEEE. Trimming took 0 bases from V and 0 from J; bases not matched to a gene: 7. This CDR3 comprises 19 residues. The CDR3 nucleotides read TGTGCCAGCAGCTTGGGTCCGGGACAGGGTAGCTCCTATAATTCACCCCTCCACTTT. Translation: CASSLGPGQGSSYNSPLHF.

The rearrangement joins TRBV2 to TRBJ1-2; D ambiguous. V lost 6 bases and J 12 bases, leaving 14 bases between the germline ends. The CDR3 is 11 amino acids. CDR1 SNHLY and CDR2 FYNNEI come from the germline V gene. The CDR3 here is CASRGGRIDTF. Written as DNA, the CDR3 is TGTGCCAGCAGGGGAGGAAGGATCGACACCTTC.

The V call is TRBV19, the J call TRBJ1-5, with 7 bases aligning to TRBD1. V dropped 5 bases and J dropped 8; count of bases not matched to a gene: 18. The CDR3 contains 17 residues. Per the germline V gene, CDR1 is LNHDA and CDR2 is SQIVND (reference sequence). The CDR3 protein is CASSPQLYRGGLEPQHF. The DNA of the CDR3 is TGTGCCAGTAGTCCTCAGTTGTACAGGGGCGGCCTCGAGCCCCAGCATTTT. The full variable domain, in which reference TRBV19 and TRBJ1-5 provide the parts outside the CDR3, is DGGITQSPKYLFRKEGQNVTLSCEQNLNHDAMYWYRQDPGQGLRLIYYSQIVNDFQKGDIAEGYSVSREKKESFPLTVTSAQKNPTAFYLCASSPQLYRGGLEPQHFGDGTRLSIL.